The entry below gives a single T cell receptor beta chain sequence along with its context. Its matching antigen is unknown. This specimen comes from a study of neoadjuvant anti-PD-1 for oral cavity cancer. For the study at large: Nivolumab at 3 mg/kg was mostly given biweekly, three to four doses, pre-surgery. Patients without progression got a fourth dose around day 43.

Germline CDR1 reads SGHVS; CDR2 reads FQNEAQ. CDR3 length equals 19 residues. Trimming took off 5 bases at V and 0 bases at J, with 24 bases between the two ends. The data were produced by immunoSEQ multiplex PCR, yet TCRdb's version contains in-frame clones alone and is incomplete. The data show around 65,000 clones, 85% to 90% seen once. Indicated time point: after neoadjuvant nivolumab, at surgical resection. Analysis of PBMCs was direct, with no culture step. Study-level points and caveats: Non-responders to neoadjuvant nivolumab had significantly more clonal PBMC T cells than responders.

This chain uses TRBV7-8 with TRBJ2-3, with D unresolved. The receptor was derived from a person aged 40 to 85 with oral cavity squamous cell carcinoma. The sequenced sample was PBMCs, obtained after nivolumab (anti-PD-1) treatment. The CDR3 loop is CASSPRRWPKDPSTDTQYF. The CDR3 DNA reads TGTGCCAGCAGCCCCAGGCGGTGGCCAAAAGACCCTAGCACAGATACGCAGTATTTT. Full variable domain (outside the CDR3, taken from reference TRBV7-8 and TRBJ2-3): GAGVSQSPRYKVAKRGQDVALRCDPISGHVSLFWYQQALGQGPEFLTYFQNEAQLDKSGLPSDRFFAERPEGSVSTLKIQRTQQEDSAVYLCASSPRRWPKDPSTDTQYFGPGTRLTVL.